Given below is one TCR beta chain in context. Its antigen remains unknown. Generated by immunoSEQ multiplex PCR, the TCRdb table keeps only in-frame clones and is missing some. In the table there are 75,000 to 100,000 clones, more than 75% of which are singletons. The CDR3 consists of 15 residues. Per germline, CDR1 MNHEY and CDR2 SVGEGT. V was trimmed by 2 bases and J by 0 bases, leaving 9 bases between them. This sample was taken from a study of T cell responses to AZD1222 COVID-19 vaccine. General study points: Spike-specific TCR repertoires showed rising breadth and depth after two AZD1222 doses. The study reported that nearly half of spike-specific TCRs target unmutated variant regions.

The sample in question was peripheral blood, obtained on day 0 of AZD1222 vaccination. This clonotype originated in an adult in good health. The chain is built from TRBV6-2 or TRBV6-3 and TRBJ2-3, with D perhaps matching TRBD1 (6 bases). The CDR3 reads CASSYGQLSTDTQYF. CDR3 DNA sequence: TGTGCCAGCAGTTACGGACAGTTGAGCACAGATACGCAGTATTTT.